One sample yielded the 2 T cell receptor beta chains listed below, sequenced in a study of T cells in Graves' hyperthyroidism and ophthalmopathy. It was RNA transcripts that yielded the amplified TCR beta CDR3 regions. The HTBI primer set was used in a first-round RT-PCR of the TCR CDR3. In TCRdb, the multiplex PCR reads were re-called with MiXCR into one record per CDR3 protein. This table has around 350,000 distinct CDR3 sequences, roughly 13% appearing once. Sequenced input: blood. The origin of the receptors is a woman aged 18-30 years with Graves' hyperthyroidism.

This clonotype appeared many times. The chain uses TRBV4-1 and TRBJ2-5; the match to TRBD2 covers 7 bases. The CDR3 consists of 17 residues. Germline V CDR1 and CDR2: MGHRA, YSYEKL. V lost 1 base to trimming and J lost 5 bases; unmatched junction nucleotides: 13. The CDR3 DNA follows: TGCGCCAGCAGCCAAGCCACTAGCGTTACAGTCGGGGAGACCCAGTACTTC. Its protein is CASSQATSVTVGETQYF.

This clonotype has ten or more counts. This sequence joins TRBV11-2 and TRBJ2-1; 14 bases are shared with TRBD2. The V segment lost 4 bases and the J segment 2 bases; nucleotides outside the gene matches: 7. Germline loops: CDR1 SGHAT, CDR2 FQNNGV. This CDR3 is built from 18 residues. CDR3 region: CASSSGGTSGRPYNEQFF. For the CDR3, the DNA is TGTGCCAGCAGCTCCGGGGGGACTAGCGGGAGACCCTACAATGAGCAGTTCTTC.